The entry that follows covers one T cell receptor beta chain sequence. Its antigen remains undetermined. No much larger clonotype is one base removed from it; base qualities were not supplied. The data originate from a study of Tregs in tolerant kidney transplant recipients (dated by TCRdb to between 2018 and 2021). A note on the overall study: Related donors were used in the transplants with nonmyeloablative bone marrow transplantation, and mixed chimerism was transient in the human trials. The study used TCRbeta sequencing to identify donor-specific regulatory T cells before combined kidney and bone marrow transplantation, then tracked those cells after transplant. Results the study describes overall, beyond this receptor: For some patients the PCR primers changed over time, which made it impossible to compare the samples from those patients at the nucleotide level. Because the study included only a small number of patients, the results must be confirmed in larger populations and under other immunosuppression protocols. Expanding Tregs with activated donor B cells appeared to identify the most biologically relevant and donor-specific TCRbeta repertoire. Biological reproducibility was not directly assessed, although technical replication error appeared to be minimal. In tolerant patients, donor-specific Tregs expanded more than Tregs overall, which suggests antigen-driven rather than nonspecific expansion.

For TCRbeta CDR3 sequencing, genomic DNA from the sorted cells was extracted using the QIAGEN DNeasy Blood and Tissue Kit. High-throughput TCRbeta CDR3 sequencing was carried out commercially through immunoSEQ, with PCR amplification with bias correction and internal controls included. Processing in the source paper ran as follows. Unique productive TCRbeta sequences were defined by CDR3 nucleotide sequence when primers matched and otherwise by CDR3 amino acid sequence together with Vbeta and Jbeta genes. To correct for sorting error, sequences found in more than one sorted population at a frequency ratio of 2:1 or less were discarded, and the remaining shared sequences were assigned to the population with the higher frequency. A sequence was defined as donor-reactive if the sequence was expanded at least 5-fold in CFSE-low cells compared with unstimulated cells and had a frequency of at least 0.01% in CFSE-low cells. Repertoire divergence was quantified by Jensen-Shannon divergence calculated from the top 100 TCRbeta sequences ranked by frequency. For samples with multiple sequencing runs, sorting error was corrected separately for each run before the runs were pooled. What TCRdb holds here is the immuneACCESS table cut down to in-frame rearrangements. Part of the clones is not present; checked against another copy, under half of the missing clones reflect an unresolved V gene, and the others are unexplained. Clone size and the V and J calls come from that table; the DNA yielded D and trimming. This sample holds roughly 69,000 clones; approximately 91% were observed only once. The ten top clones hold about 0.37% of the sample.

Read against the paper, the sample's time point label means: blood sample drawn before combined kidney and bone marrow transplant. Thawed PBMCs were FACS-sorted into unstimulated Tregs (CD4+CD25+CD127-), CD4+ non-Tregs (CD4+CD25-), CD4 cells and CD8 cells. Several combined kidney and bone marrow transplant recipients from the ITN036ST trial were included as patients, and samples were available only from these trial subjects. Healthy control blood was processed to PBMCs with a Ficoll density gradient and then cryopreserved, whereas patient PBMCs were collected both before and after transplant. From a lookup of the germline V gene (reference sequence), CDR1 and CDR2 are WNHNN and SYGVQD. Relative to germline, V is 3 bases shorter and J is 5 bases shorter, with 14 bases between their ends. Taken from cysteine to phenylalanine, the CDR3 has 14 residues. The DNA shown is the 42-base CDR3, in frame from base 1.

The material was CD4+ T cells from blood, obtained before the transplant. The receptor comes from a human donor who received a combined kidney and bone marrow transplant. The chain employs TRBV10-1 and TRBJ2-7; the D gene is possibly TRBD1, with 6 bases matching. The CDR3 reads as follows: CASSDGQGTHEQYF. The DNA is TGCGCCAGCAGTGACGGGCAGGGGACACACGAGCAGTACTTC.